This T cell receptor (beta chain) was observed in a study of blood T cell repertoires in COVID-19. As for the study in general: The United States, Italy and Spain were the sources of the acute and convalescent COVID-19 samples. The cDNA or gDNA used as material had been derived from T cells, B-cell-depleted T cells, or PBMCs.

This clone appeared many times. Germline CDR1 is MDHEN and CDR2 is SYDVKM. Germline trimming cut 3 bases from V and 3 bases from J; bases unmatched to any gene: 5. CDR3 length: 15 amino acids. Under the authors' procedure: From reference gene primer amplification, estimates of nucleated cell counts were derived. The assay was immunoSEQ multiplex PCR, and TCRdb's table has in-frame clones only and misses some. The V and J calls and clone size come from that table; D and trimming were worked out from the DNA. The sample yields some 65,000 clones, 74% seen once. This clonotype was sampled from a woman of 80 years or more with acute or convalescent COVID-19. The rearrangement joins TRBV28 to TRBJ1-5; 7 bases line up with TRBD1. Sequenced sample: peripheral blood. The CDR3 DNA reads TGTGCCAGCAGTTTTGACAGGGCTTTCAATCAGCCCCAGCATTTT. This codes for CASSFDRAFNQPQHF. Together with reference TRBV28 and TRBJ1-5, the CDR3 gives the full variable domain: DVKVTQSSRYLVKRTGEKVFLECVQDMDHENMFWYRQDPGLGLRLIYFSYDVKMKEKGDIPEGYSVSREKKERFSLILESASTNQTSMYLCASSFDRAFNQPQHFGDGTRLSIL.